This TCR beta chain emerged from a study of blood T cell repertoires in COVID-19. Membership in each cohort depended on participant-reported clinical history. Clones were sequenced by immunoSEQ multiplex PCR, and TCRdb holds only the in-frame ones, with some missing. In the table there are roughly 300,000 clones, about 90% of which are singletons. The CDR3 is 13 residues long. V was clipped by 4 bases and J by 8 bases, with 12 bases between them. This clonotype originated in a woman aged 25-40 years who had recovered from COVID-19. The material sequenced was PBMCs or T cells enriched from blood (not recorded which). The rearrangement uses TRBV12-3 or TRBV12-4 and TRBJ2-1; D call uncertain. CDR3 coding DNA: TGTGCCAGCAGTTGGGTTAGTCGGGATGAGCAGTTCTTC. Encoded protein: CASSWVSRDEQFF.